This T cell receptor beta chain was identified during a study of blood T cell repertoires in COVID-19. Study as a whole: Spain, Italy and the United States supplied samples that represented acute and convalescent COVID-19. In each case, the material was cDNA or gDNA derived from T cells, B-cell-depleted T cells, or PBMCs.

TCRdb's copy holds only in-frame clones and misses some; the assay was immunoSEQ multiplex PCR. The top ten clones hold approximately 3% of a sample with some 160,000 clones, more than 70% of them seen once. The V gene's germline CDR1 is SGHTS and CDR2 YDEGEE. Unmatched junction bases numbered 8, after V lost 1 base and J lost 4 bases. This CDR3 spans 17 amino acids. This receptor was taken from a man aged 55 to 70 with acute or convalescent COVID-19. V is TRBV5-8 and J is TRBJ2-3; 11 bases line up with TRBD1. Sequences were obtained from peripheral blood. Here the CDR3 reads CASSLRTGTGGADTQYF. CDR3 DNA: TGTGCCAGCAGCTTGAGAACCGGGACAGGGGGTGCAGATACGCAGTATTTT.